The clone carrying this T cell receptor beta chain was seen a few times. Its antigen is still unknown. PCR was performed using 60 Vbeta and 13 Jbeta primers. Using immunoSEQ multiplex PCR, the repertoire was profiled, and TCRdb retains in-frame clones only, with some absent. Found here are 160,000 or so clones, roughly 85% of them singletons; the top ten hold approximately 2.3%. This CDR3 spans 13 amino acids. V lost 4 bases and J lost 0, with 7 bases in between. Germline V gene data show CDR1 as SQVTM and CDR2 as ANQGSEA. The record originates from a study of cytomegalovirus exposure and HLA in healthy donors. Study results and limitations: Exclusion as indistinguishable affected some V segments, including TRBV6-2 and TRBV6-3.

The material sequenced was PBMCs. The receptor was derived from a man aged 35 to 55 in good health and CMV-seronegative. V usage is TRBV29-1 and J usage is TRBJ1-3; no clear D gene. DNA of the CDR3: TGCAGCGTTGGGAGTAGCTCTGGAAACACCATATATTTT. This sequence encodes CSVGSSSGNTIYF.